These T cell receptor beta chains were read from a single sample in a study of blood T cell repertoires in COVID-19. Data came from immunoSEQ multiplex PCR; TCRdb stores just in-frame clones and leaves some out. This sample has 200,000 to 250,000 clones; roughly 85% occur once, and the top ten carry 4.5% to 5.5%. Sequencing was performed on peripheral blood. These receptors came from a man aged 45-65 years with COVID-19, enrolled during active disease. The CDR3 runs from the conserved cysteine through the conserved F or W. D genes are given only for firm matches.

D,length,V,CDR3
TRBD2,16,TRBV6-1,CASSVSGTRIYNEQFF
TRBD1,14,TRBV11-3,CASSLRQGATEAFF
TRBD2,14,TRBV5-1,CASSSGGPGDTQYF
.,13,TRBV7-2,CASTKTAGNTIYF
.,13,TRBV10-3,CAISNKQGYEQYF
TRBD2,16,TRBV28,CASSLLGGGVTDTQYF
TRBD2,15,TRBV30,CAWSGRGGSTDTQYF
TRBD2,14,TRBV5-5,CASSSGGGTDTQYF
TRBD2,17,TRBV5-1,CASSYGTSGGYTGELFF
.,12,TRBV28,CASRQTGYEQYF
.,16,TRBV28,CASSPRGELSNYGYTF
TRBD1,16,TRBV6-6,CASSYSKGQLNYGYTF
TRBD1,13,TRBV6-5,CATGLGQPYEQYF
.,13,TRBV12-3/TRBV12-4,CASKGDAKEKLFF
.,14,TRBV9,CASSAQGDNSPLHF
TRBD2,15,TRBV7-8,CASSRTSGGNNEQFF
.,16,TRBV12-5,CASGFRQTATNEKLFF
TRBD1,15,TRBV4-1,CASSQVGTGTHGYTF
TRBD1,15,TRBV7-2,CASSATGGSRRTIYF
.,12,TRBV12-3/TRBV12-4,CASSSRTTAQYF
TRBD1,12,TRBV19,CACGTGYTEAFF
.,15,TRBV7-9,CASSLARDLYEKLFF
.,14,TRBV9,CASSEFDRGYEQYF
TRBD2,14,TRBV7-9,CASSLVVAGNEQFF
TRBD1,16,TRBV15,CATSRGGTGGRYGYTF
TRBD1,16,TRBV5-6,CASSSTGGLTGQPQHF
.,14,TRBV19,CASRGGWRHTEAFF
.,12,TRBV11-2,CASSSQGFEQYF
.,15,TRBV7-6,CASSLAVVGGGTIYF
.,14,TRBV3-1/TRBV3-2,CASSSGSRGEGYTF
TRBD2,19,TRBV4-1,CASSPGLAGAEGAKNIQYF
.,11,TRBV30,CAWGPHGGYTF
.,15,TRBV10-3,CAISESGGTNEKLFF
.,18,TRBV4-3,CASSQDPGASSGANVLTF
.,15,TRBV14,CASSQVGRTNYGYTF
.,12,TRBV9,CASIKRSCEQYF
.,13,TRBV29-1,CSVDLSHTGELFF
TRBD1,16,TRBV28,CASSPQGRGQNTEAFF
.,17,TRBV4-2,CASSQEVSERSYNEQFF
.,15,TRBV5-1,CASSSGDSTNEKLFF
TRBD2,13,TRBV30,CAWSGRLAGGQYF
.,15,TRBV4-3,CASSQDPLGVWEQYF
TRBD2,15,TRBV6-6,CASSPQAGGPYEQYF
.,14,TRBV28,CASSTTGTRYEQYF
TRBD2,17,TRBV7-2,CASSPDSGGRSYNEQFF
.,13,TRBV6-5,CASSYSERETQYF
TRBD1,15,TRBV5-5,CASSLDRGRRNEQFF
.,12,TRBV7-9,CASGLYRDGYTF
TRBD1,13,TRBV6-5,CASSYRDSYGYTF
.,16,TRBV18,CASSPMPHGREQPQHF
TRBD2,17,TRBV2,CASSEGTSGASTDTQYF
.,14,TRBV5-1,CASSLGAGNEKLFF
.,14,TRBV6-5,CASRNRDVTDTQYF
TRBD1,16,TRBV5-4,CASSFFETGNADTQYF
.,15,TRBV15,CATRNGHQYTDTQYF
TRBD1,18,TRBV27,CASREGTGRILNNSPLHF
.,14,TRBV3-1/TRBV3-2,CASSPQGDTGELFF
TRBD2,15,TRBV7-3,CASSNLAANTGELFF
.,13,TRBV19,CASSIDGPGELFF
.,14,TRBV3-1/TRBV3-2,CASSPRHHNEKLFF